A selection of T cell receptor beta chains follows, all from one sample in a study of T-cell memory formation after mild COVID-19. TCRdb independently ran MiXCR on the 5' RACE reads; one entry per CDR3 protein. The table shows roughly 600,000 distinct CDR3 sequences, with 18% occurring only once. The sequencing sample was made of PBMCs or a T cell subset sorted from them (not recorded which). The receptors come from an adult woman who had mild COVID-19 (a few samples of this study predate the infection). Cell type and time point are not known. Each CDR3 is given with its conserved first and last residue. Each record gives: V gene, J gene, clone size, D gene, CDR3 protein, CDR3 DNA. A D gene is named only where the DNA matches it firmly. Clone sizes are given selectively: once, few, many, or a class where the clone is expanded.

v_call: TRBV3-1; j_call: TRBJ1-1; clone_size: few; d_call: .; cdr3_aa: CASSQVQQGVINTEAFF; cdr3_nt: TGTGCCAGCAGCCAAGTTCAACAGGGTGTAATAAACACTGAAGCTTTCTTT
v_call: TRBV7-2; j_call: TRBJ2-1; clone_size: many; d_call: .; cdr3_aa: CASSPGGGSSYNEQFF; cdr3_nt: TGTGCCAGCAGCCCAGGGGGCGGGAGCTCCTACAATGAGCAGTTCTTC
v_call: TRBV14; j_call: TRBJ1-1; clone_size: many; d_call: .; cdr3_aa: CASSRLTGQNTEAFF; cdr3_nt: TGTGCCAGCAGCCGATTGACAGGCCAGAACACTGAAGCTTTCTTT
v_call: TRBV12-3/TRBV12-4; j_call: TRBJ1-1; clone_size: few; d_call: .; cdr3_aa: CASSAPGGNSEAFF; cdr3_nt: TGTGCCAGCAGTGCGCCGGGAGGTAACTCTGAAGCTTTCTTT
v_call: TRBV5-1; j_call: TRBJ2-7; clone_size: .; d_call: .; cdr3_aa: CASSSPRGRSSYEQYF; cdr3_nt: TGCGCCAGCAGCTCCCCCCGGGGCCGTAGCTCCTACGAGCAGTACTTC
v_call: TRBV2; j_call: TRBJ1-1; clone_size: few; d_call: TRBD1; cdr3_aa: CASTRTGKNTEAFF; cdr3_nt: TGTGCCAGCACCAGGACAGGGAAGAACACTGAAGCTTTCTTT
v_call: TRBV4-1; j_call: TRBJ2-7; clone_size: many; d_call: TRBD2; cdr3_aa: CASSQGIGGIDEQYF; cdr3_nt: TGCGCCAGCAGCCAAGGGATCGGGGGGATCGACGAGCAGTACTTC
v_call: TRBV3-1; j_call: TRBJ2-3; clone_size: .; d_call: TRBD2; cdr3_aa: CASSQELAWADTQYF; cdr3_nt: TGTGCCAGCAGCCAAGAACTAGCGTGGGCAGATACGCAGTATTTT
v_call: TRBV7-2; j_call: TRBJ2-3; clone_size: few; d_call: TRBD2; cdr3_aa: CASSLAPGLAGTDTQYF; cdr3_nt: TGTGCCAGCAGCTTGGCCCCGGGACTAGCGGGGACAGATACGCAGTATTTT
v_call: TRBV29-1; j_call: TRBJ2-2; clone_size: few; d_call: .; cdr3_aa: CSARVADTGELFF; cdr3_nt: TGCAGCGCGAGGGTGGCGGACACCGGGGAGCTGTTTTTT
v_call: TRBV24-1; j_call: TRBJ2-5; clone_size: few; d_call: TRBD2; cdr3_aa: CATSERTSPDGETQYF; cdr3_nt: TGTGCCACCAGTGAACGGACTAGCCCGGACGGAGAGACCCAGTACTTC
v_call: TRBV20-1; j_call: TRBJ2-7; clone_size: few; d_call: .; cdr3_aa: CSARDGQRAPYEQYF; cdr3_nt: TGCAGTGCTAGAGATGGCCAGCGGGCCCCCTACGAGCAGTACTTC
v_call: TRBV15; j_call: TRBJ1-1; clone_size: few; d_call: TRBD1; cdr3_aa: CATSREGTGVARAFF; cdr3_nt: TGTGCCACCAGCAGAGAGGGGACAGGGGTAGCTCGAGCTTTCTTT
v_call: TRBV30; j_call: TRBJ2-2; clone_size: .; d_call: .; cdr3_aa: CAWSMSTGELFF; cdr3_nt: TGTGCCTGGAGTATGAGCACCGGGGAGCTGTTTTTT
v_call: TRBV7-6; j_call: TRBJ2-5; clone_size: few; d_call: .; cdr3_aa: CASSFSGERETQYF; cdr3_nt: TGTGCCAGCAGCTTCTCCGGTGAGAGGGAGACCCAGTACTTC
v_call: TRBV25-1; j_call: TRBJ1-1; clone_size: few; d_call: .; cdr3_aa: CASSGPGPEAFF; cdr3_nt: TGTGCCAGCAGTGGGCCCGGGCCCGAAGCTTTCTTT
v_call: TRBV20-1; j_call: TRBJ2-1; clone_size: .; d_call: TRBD2; cdr3_aa: CSASSSSGGFPPVQQFF; cdr3_nt: TGCAGTGCTAGCTCCAGTAGCGGGGGGTTCCCTCCAGTTCAGCAGTTCTTC
v_call: TRBV30; j_call: TRBJ1-6; clone_size: .; d_call: .; cdr3_aa: CAWRRQAPSPLHF; cdr3_nt: TGTGCCTGGAGGCGTCAGGCCCCCTCACCCCTCCACTTT
v_call: TRBV10-3; j_call: TRBJ1-3; clone_size: .; d_call: .; cdr3_aa: CAISPRTESSGNTIYF; cdr3_nt: TGTGCCATCAGCCCCAGGACGGAGAGCTCTGGAAACACCATATATTTT
v_call: TRBV14; j_call: TRBJ1-2; clone_size: .; d_call: .; cdr3_aa: CASSQGHTTFGYTF; cdr3_nt: TGTGCCAGCAGCCAGGGACATACAACTTTTGGCTACACCTTC
v_call: TRBV7-7; j_call: TRBJ2-1; clone_size: .; d_call: .; cdr3_aa: CASSPGSNSKDEQFF; cdr3_nt: TGTGCCAGCAGCCCCGGGTCAAATTCTAAGGATGAGCAGTTCTTC
v_call: TRBV29-1; j_call: TRBJ1-1; clone_size: .; d_call: .; cdr3_aa: CSVDLNTRAFF; cdr3_nt: TGCAGCGTTGATTTGAACACCCGAGCTTTCTTT
v_call: TRBV7-2; j_call: TRBJ2-5; clone_size: few; d_call: .; cdr3_aa: CASSFPRETQYF; cdr3_nt: TGTGCCAGCAGCTTCCCGAGAGAGACCCAGTACTTC
v_call: TRBV7-2; j_call: TRBJ2-7; clone_size: .; d_call: TRBD2; cdr3_aa: CASSGPTSGGAPRPYEQYF; cdr3_nt: TGTGCCAGCAGCGGCCCGACTAGCGGGGGGGCCCCGAGACCATACGAGCAGTACTTC
v_call: TRBV7-6; j_call: TRBJ2-7; clone_size: few; d_call: .; cdr3_aa: CASSLAQGGPYEQYF; cdr3_nt: TGTGCCAGCAGCTTAGCGCAGGGGGGACCCTACGAGCAGTACTTC
v_call: TRBV2; j_call: TRBJ2-5; clone_size: few; d_call: .; cdr3_aa: CAGGFKQEETQYF; cdr3_nt: TGTGCCGGGGGGTTTAAGCAGGAAGAGACCCAGTACTTC
v_call: TRBV29-1; j_call: TRBJ2-5; clone_size: .; d_call: TRBD2; cdr3_aa: CSVAKTSGRAGETQYF; cdr3_nt: TGCAGCGTCGCCAAGACTAGCGGGAGGGCCGGAGAGACCCAGTACTTC
v_call: TRBV7-9; j_call: TRBJ2-7; clone_size: few; d_call: TRBD1; cdr3_aa: CASSPTTGVGEQYF; cdr3_nt: TGTGCCAGCAGCCCTACGACAGGGGTAGGCGAGCAGTACTTC
v_call: TRBV27; j_call: TRBJ2-1; clone_size: few; d_call: .; cdr3_aa: CASSLRKRDEQFF; cdr3_nt: TGTGCCAGCAGTTTACGTAAGAGGGATGAGCAGTTCTTC
v_call: TRBV30; j_call: TRBJ2-7; clone_size: few; d_call: TRBD2; cdr3_aa: CALAGGLYEQYF; cdr3_nt: TGTGCCTTAGCGGGGGGACTCTACGAGCAGTACTTC
v_call: TRBV6-5; j_call: TRBJ2-7; clone_size: .; d_call: .; cdr3_aa: CASRPDRHGTYEQYF; cdr3_nt: TGTGCCAGCCGCCCCGACAGGCACGGGACCTACGAGCAGTACTTC
v_call: TRBV2; j_call: TRBJ2-3; clone_size: .; d_call: .; cdr3_aa: CASSEPGAVTDTQYF; cdr3_nt: TGTGCCAGCAGTGAACCCGGGGCGGTGACAGATACGCAGTATTTT